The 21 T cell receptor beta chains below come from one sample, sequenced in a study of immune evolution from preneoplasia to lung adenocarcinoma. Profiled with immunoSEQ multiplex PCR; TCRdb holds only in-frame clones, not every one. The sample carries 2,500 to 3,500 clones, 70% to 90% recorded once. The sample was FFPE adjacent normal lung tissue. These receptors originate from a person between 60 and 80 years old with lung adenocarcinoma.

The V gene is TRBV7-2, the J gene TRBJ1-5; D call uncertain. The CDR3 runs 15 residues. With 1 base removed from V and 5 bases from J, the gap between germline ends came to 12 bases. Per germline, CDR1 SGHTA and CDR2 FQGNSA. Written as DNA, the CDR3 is TGTGCCAGCAGCTTAGGAGGGCAAGATTATCAGCCCCAGCATTTT. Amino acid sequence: CASSLGGQDYQPQHF.

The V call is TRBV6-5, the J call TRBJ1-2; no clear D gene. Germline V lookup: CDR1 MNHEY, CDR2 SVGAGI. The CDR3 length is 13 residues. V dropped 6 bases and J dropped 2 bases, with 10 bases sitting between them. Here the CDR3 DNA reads TGTGCCAGCAGCCTGGACGGGAACTATGGCTACACCTTC. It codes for CASSLDGNYGYTF.

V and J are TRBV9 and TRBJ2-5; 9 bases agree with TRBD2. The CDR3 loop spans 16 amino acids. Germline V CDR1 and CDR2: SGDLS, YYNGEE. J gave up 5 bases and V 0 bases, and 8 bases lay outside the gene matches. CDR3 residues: CASSVGGGGAVETQYF. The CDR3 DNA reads TGTGCCAGCAGCGTAGGGGGCGGGGGGGCCGTGGAGACCCAGTACTTC.

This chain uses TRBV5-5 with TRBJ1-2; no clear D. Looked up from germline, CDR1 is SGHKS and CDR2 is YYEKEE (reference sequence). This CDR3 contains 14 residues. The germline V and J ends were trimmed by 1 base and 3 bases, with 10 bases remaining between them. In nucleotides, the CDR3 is TGTGCCAGCAGCTTGTACAGCAATCACTATGGCTACACCTTC. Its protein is CASSLYSNHYGYTF.

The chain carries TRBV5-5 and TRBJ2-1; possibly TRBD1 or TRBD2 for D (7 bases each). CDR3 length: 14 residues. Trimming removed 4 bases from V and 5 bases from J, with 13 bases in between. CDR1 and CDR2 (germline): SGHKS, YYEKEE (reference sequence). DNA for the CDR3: TGTGCCAGCAGCGGGGGGGGACAGCACAATGAGCAGTTCTTC. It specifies CASSGGGQHNEQFF.

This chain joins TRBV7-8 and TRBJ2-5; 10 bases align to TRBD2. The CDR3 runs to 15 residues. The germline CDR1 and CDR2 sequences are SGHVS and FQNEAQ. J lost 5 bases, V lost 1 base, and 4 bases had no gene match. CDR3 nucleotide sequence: TGTGCCAGCAGCTTAGTTACTAGCGGGGAGGAGACCCAGTACTTC. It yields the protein CASSLVTSGEETQYF.

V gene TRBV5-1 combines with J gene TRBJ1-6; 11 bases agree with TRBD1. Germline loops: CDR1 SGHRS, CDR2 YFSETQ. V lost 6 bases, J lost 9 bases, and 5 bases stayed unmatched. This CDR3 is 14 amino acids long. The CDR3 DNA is TGCGCCAGCACCTCCGGGACAGGGGGTTCACCCCTCCACTTT. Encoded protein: CASTSGTGGSPLHF.

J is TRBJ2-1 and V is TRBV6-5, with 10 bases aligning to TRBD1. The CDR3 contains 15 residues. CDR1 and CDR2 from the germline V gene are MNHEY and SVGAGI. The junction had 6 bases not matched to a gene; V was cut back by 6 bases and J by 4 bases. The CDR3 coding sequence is TGTGCCAGCAGCCGACAGGGGGCTGATTACAATGAGCAGTTCTTC. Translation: CASSRQGADYNEQFF.

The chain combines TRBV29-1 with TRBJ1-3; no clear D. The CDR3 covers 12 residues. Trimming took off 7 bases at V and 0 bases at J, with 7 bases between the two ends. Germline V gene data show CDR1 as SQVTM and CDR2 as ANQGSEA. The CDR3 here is CSARDSGNTIYF. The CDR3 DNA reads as TGCAGCGCCCGAGACTCTGGAAACACCATATATTTT. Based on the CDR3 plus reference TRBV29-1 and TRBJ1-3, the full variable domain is SAVISQKPSRDICQRGTSLTIQCQVDSQVTMMFWYRQQPGQSLTLIATANQGSEATYESGFVIDKFPISRPNLTFSTLTVSNMSPEDSSIYLCSARDSGNTIYFGEGSWLTVV.

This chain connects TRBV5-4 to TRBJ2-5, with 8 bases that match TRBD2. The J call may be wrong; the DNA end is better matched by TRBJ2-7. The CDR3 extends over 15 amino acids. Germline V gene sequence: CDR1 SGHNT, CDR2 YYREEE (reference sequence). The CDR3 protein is CASSFPVAGSYEQYF. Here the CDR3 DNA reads TGTGCCAGCAGCTTCCCGGTAGCGGGGTCCTACGAGCAGTACTTC.

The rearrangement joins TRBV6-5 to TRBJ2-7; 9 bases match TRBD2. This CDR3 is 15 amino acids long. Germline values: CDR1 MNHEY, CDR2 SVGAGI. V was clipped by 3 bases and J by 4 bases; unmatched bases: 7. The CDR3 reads CASSYLLAGKYEQYF. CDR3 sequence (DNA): TGTGCCAGCAGTTATCTTCTAGCGGGGAAATACGAGCAGTACTTC.

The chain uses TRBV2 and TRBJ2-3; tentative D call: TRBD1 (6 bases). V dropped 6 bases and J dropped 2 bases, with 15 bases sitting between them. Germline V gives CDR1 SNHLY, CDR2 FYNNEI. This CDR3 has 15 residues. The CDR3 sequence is CASSRYRASTDTQYF. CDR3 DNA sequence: TGTGCCAGCAGCCGATACAGGGCATCCACAGATACGCAGTATTTT.

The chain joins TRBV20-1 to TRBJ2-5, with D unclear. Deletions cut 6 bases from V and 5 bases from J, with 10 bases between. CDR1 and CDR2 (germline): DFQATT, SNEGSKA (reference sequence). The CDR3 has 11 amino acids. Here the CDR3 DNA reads TGCAGTGCCCCGGTCGTGGAGACCCAGTACTTC. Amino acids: CSAPVVETQYF.

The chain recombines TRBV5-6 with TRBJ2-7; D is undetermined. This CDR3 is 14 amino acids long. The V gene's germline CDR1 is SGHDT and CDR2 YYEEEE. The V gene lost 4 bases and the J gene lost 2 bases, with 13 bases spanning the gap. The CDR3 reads CASSPVAAAYEQYF. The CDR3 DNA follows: TGTGCCAGCAGCCCTGTGGCGGCGGCCTACGAGCAGTACTTC.

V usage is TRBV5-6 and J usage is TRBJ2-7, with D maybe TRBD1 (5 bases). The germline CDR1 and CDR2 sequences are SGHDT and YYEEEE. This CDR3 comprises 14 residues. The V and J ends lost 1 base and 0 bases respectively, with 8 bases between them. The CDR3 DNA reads TGTGCCAGCAGCTTGCAGGGATACTCCTACGAGCAGTACTTC. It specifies CASSLQGYSYEQYF.

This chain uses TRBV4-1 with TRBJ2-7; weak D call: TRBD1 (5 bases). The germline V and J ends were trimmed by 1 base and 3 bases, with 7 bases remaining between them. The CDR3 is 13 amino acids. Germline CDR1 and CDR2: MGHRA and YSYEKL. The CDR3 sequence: CASSQGGHYEQYF. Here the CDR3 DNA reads TGCGCCAGCAGCCAAGGGGGCCACTACGAGCAGTACTTC.

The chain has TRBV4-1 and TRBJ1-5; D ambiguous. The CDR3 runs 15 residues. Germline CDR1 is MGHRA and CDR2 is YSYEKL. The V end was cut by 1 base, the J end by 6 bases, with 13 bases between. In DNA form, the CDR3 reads TGCGCCAGCAGCCAAGCTGCCTTTTCAGGTCAGCCCCAGCATTTT. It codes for CASSQAAFSGQPQHF.

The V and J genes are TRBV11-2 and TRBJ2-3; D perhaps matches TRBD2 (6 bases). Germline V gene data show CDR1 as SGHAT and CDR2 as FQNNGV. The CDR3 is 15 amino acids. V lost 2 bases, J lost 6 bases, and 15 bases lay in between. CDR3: CASSLFAGNWDTQYF. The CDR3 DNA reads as TGTGCCAGCAGCTTATTTGCGGGGAACTGGGATACGCAGTATTTT.

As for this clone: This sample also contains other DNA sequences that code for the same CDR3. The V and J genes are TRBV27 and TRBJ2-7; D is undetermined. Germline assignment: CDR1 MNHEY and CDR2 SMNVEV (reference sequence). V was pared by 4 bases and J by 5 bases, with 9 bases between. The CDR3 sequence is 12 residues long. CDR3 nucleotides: TGTGCCAGCAGTTCCCCACCCCACGAGCAGTACTTC. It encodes CASSSPPHEQYF.

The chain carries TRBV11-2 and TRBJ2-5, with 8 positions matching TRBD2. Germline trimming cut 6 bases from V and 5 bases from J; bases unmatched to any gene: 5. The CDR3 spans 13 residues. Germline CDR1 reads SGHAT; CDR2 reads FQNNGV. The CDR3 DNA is TGTGCCAGCAGACGGGGGGGCCTTGAGACCCAGTACTTC. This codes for CASRRGGLETQYF.

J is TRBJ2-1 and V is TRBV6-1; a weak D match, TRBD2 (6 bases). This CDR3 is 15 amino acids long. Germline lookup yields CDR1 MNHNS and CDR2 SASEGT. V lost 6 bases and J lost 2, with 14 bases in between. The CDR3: CASRTASGAYNEQFF. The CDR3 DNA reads TGTGCCAGCAGGACAGCGTCGGGGGCCTACAATGAGCAGTTCTTC.